This T cell receptor beta chain comes out of a study of immune cell composition in non-small cell lung cancer. Turning to the study itself: Lung adenocarcinoma or squamous carcinoma made up most tumours.

Sequencing was performed with immunoSEQ multiplex PCR; in TCRdb, only in-frame clones are kept and a portion is missing. The sample records about 4,900 clones, around three quarters being singletons. The study's findings and limits: Approximately 73% of squamous and approximately 30% of adenocarcinoma cases had tumour-associated clones >0.5%. Tumour TCR-beta clonality showed no significant link to smoking pack-years.

The CDR3 is made up of 14 amino acids. Germline lookup yields CDR1 SGHNT and CDR2 YENEEA. The ends were cut back, 0 bases at V and 9 bases at J, with 12 bases in the middle. This clone has only a few counts. Antigen specificity is unknown. This sequence originates from a human donor with non-small cell lung cancer. The chain combines TRBV11-3 with TRBJ2-1; weak D call: TRBD2 (6 bases). The specimen was lung tumor tissue. CDR3 nucleotides: TGTGCCAGCAGCTTAGAAAGGCTTAGCGGTGAGCAGTTCTTC. Amino acids: CASSLERLSGEQFF. The complete variable domain, with remaining parts taken from reference TRBV11-3 and TRBJ2-1, reads EAGVVQSPRYKIIEKKQPVAFWCNPISGHNTLYWYLQNLGQGPELLIRYENEEAVDDSQLPKDRFSAERLKGVDSTLKIQPAELGDSAVYLCASSLERLSGEQFFGPGTRLTVL.